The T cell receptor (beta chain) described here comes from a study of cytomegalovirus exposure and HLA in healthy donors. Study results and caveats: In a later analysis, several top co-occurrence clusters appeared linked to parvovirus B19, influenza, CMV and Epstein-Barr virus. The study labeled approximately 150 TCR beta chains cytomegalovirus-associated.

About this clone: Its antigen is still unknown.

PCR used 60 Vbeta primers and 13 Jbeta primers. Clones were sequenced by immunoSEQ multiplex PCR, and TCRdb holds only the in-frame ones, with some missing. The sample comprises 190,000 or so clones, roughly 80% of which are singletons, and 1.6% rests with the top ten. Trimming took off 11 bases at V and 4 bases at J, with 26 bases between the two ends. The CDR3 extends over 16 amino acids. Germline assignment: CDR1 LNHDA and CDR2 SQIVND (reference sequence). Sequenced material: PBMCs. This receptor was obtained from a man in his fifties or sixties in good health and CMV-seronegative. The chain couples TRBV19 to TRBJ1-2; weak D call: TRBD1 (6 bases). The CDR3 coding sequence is TGTGCCGCACATAAGGACCAGGGGATCCCCCGCTATGGCTACACCTTC. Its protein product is CAAHKDQGIPRYGYTF. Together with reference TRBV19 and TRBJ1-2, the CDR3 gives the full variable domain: DGGITQSPKYLFRKEGQNVTLSCEQNLNHDAMYWYRQDPGQGLRLIYYSQIVNDFQKGDIAEGYSVSREKKESFPLTVTSAQKNPTAFYLCAAHKDQGIPRYGYTFGSGTRLTVV.